This T cell receptor beta chain stems from a study of monozygotic twins with inflammatory bowel disease. TCRdb reprocessed the 5' RACE reads; each CDR3 protein has one entry and no DNA is given. The sample is made up of around 380,000 distinct CDR3 sequences, and the top ten hold 2% to 3% of it. To note about this clonotype: As yet, its antigen is unknown.

This CDR3 is built from 17 residues. Germline CDR1 reads KGHSY; CDR2 reads FQNENV. The study, taken as a whole, reports: Possibly reflecting limited power, no difference in repertoire similarity was found between concordant and discordant twins.

The genes are TRBV16 and TRBJ2-1; the D call of TRBD2 rests on TCRdb alone, since no DNA is present to check it. Specimen: blood. This receptor was identified in a human donor with ulcerative colitis or Crohn's disease, or a healthy co-twin of an affected twin (not recorded which). CDR3 protein: CASSQSGLAYGYNEQFF.